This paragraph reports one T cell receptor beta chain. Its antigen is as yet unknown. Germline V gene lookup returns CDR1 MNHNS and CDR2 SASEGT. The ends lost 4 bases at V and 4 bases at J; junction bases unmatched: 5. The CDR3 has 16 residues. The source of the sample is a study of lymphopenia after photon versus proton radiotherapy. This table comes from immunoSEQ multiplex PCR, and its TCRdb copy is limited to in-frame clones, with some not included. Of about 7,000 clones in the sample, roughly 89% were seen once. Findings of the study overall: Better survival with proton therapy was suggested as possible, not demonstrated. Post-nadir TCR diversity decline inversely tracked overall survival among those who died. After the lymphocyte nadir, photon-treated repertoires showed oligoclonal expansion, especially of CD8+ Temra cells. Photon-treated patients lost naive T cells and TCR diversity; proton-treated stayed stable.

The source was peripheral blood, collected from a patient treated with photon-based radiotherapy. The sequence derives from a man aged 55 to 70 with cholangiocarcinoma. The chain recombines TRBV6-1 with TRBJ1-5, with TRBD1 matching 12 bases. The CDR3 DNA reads TGTGCCAGCAGTGCTCCGGGACAGGGGGCAAATCAGCCCCAGCATTTT. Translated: CASSAPGQGANQPQHF.